This T cell receptor beta chain was identified during a study of PD-L1 blockade in urothelial cancer. General study findings and limits: Durable-benefit patients showed greater tumor-associated blood clone expansion at 3 weeks.

Comment on this clone: What it recognizes is unknown.

The CDR3 contains 18 residues. Germline lookup yields CDR1 SGHDT and CDR2 YYEEEE. V gave up 1 base and J gave up 8 bases; unmatched junction bases: 16. Clones were read by immunoSEQ multiplex PCR, and TCRdb kept only the in-frame ones, dropping some. In the table there are about 43,000 clones, over 75% of which are singletons. Time point of the sample: pretreatment peripheral blood. The chain carries TRBV5-6 and TRBJ2-1, with 9 positions matching TRBD2. The sample here was PBMCs, taken around atezolizumab (anti-PD-L1) treatment. The TCR was taken from a man in his sixties with urothelial cancer. The chain's CDR3 is CASSLKGSGSLFRDEQFF. The CDR3 coding sequence is TGTGCCAGCAGCTTGAAGGGTAGCGGGAGCCTTTTTAGGGATGAGCAGTTCTTC.